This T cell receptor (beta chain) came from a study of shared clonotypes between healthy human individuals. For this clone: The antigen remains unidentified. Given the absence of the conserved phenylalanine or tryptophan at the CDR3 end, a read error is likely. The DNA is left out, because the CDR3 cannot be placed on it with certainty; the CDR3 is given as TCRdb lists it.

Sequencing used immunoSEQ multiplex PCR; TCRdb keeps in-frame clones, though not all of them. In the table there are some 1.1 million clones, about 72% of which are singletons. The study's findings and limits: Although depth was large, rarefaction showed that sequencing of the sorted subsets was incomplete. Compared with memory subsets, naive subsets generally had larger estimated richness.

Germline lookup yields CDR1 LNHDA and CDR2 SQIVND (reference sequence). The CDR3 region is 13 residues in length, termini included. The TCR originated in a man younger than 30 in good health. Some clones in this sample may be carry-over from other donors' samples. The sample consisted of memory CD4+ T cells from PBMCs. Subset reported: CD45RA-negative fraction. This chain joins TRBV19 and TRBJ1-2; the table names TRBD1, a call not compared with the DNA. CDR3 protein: CASSYINGQLKLS.